The present TCR beta chain was sequenced within a study of blood T cell repertoires in COVID-19. TCRdb's table, derived via immunoSEQ multiplex PCR, lists solely in-frame clones and lacks some. This sample yields 150,000 to 160,000 clones, of which about 89% are seen a single time; less than 0.6% belongs to the top ten. Germline V gene data show CDR1 as LGHNA and CDR2 as YNFKEQ. V gave up 0 bases and J gave up 3 bases; unmatched junction bases: 5. This CDR3 is built from 16 residues. The TCR sequence derives from a man aged 50 or older with acute or convalescent COVID-19. Sample: peripheral blood. This chain links TRBV4-2 with TRBJ1-5; 7 bases line up with TRBD1. Written as DNA, the CDR3 is TGTGCCAGCAGCCAAGAGACAGGGATTTTCAATCAGCCCCAGCATTTT. It translates to CASSQETGIFNQPQHF.